These 13 T cell receptor beta chains were sequenced from one sample in a study of blood T cell repertoires in COVID-19. Some clones are missing from TCRdb's copy, which holds only in-frame ones; the method was immunoSEQ multiplex PCR. The table has tens of thousands of clones, about 79% seen once. What was sequenced was peripheral blood. The receptors come from a human donor in a cohort sampled during active COVID-19.

V gene TRBV10-3 combines with J gene TRBJ1-5; tentatively, D is TRBD1 (6 bases). This CDR3 contains 14 residues. V was trimmed by 3 bases and J by 2 bases, leaving 8 bases between them. Germline-derived CDR1 and CDR2 are ENHRY and SYGVKD. This CDR3 is CAISERQGNQPQHF. In nucleotides, the CDR3 is TGTGCCATCAGTGAAAGACAGGGCAATCAGCCCCAGCATTTT.

The rearrangement links TRBV4-1 to TRBJ1-1, with D unresolved. Trimming pared 0 bases from V and 6 bases from J, leaving 8 bases between. CDR3 length equals 13 residues. The germline V gene has CDR1 MGHRA and CDR2 YSYEKL. The CDR3 coding sequence is TGCGCCAGCAGCCAAGACAGGCCCGCTGAAGCTTTCTTT. Translation: CASSQDRPAEAFF.

The gene calls are TRBV19 and TRBJ2-1, with 10 bases lining up with TRBD2. V was clipped by 4 bases and J by 4 bases; unmatched bases: 10. The CDR3 spans 17 residues. Germline loops: CDR1 LNHDA, CDR2 SQIVND (reference sequence). DNA of the CDR3: TGTGCCAGTAGTACCCGCCAGGGACTAGCGCTTTACAATGAGCAGTTCTTC. The encoded protein is CASSTRQGLALYNEQFF.

This chain connects TRBV2 to TRBJ2-1, with unresolved D. The CDR3 totals 9 residues. In germline, CDR1 is SNHLY, CDR2 FYNNEI. V lost 5 bases and J 10 bases, leaving 3 bases between the germline ends. The DNA for the CDR3 is TGTGCCAGCAGTCAGGAGCAGTTCTTC. Translation gives CASSQEQFF.

The chain carries TRBV18 and TRBJ1-1; 8 nucleotides agree with TRBD1. V shed 5 bases and J 1 base; nucleotides not matched to a gene: 15. The CDR3 spans 18 residues. Germline V CDR1 and CDR2: KGHSH, LQKENI. The CDR3 DNA is TGTGCCAGCTCAGCATTCGAAGGACAGGGTTGGGGGAACACTGAAGCTTTCTTT. Its translation is CASSAFEGQGWGNTEAFF.

The J gene is TRBJ1-6, the V gene TRBV5-4; 9 nucleotides line up with TRBD1. Germline-derived CDR1 and CDR2 are SGHNT and YYREEE (reference sequence). The length of the CDR3 is 14 residues. Trimming cost V 4 bases and J 13 bases; bases outside gene matches: 9. CDR3 bases: TGTGCCAGCAGCCTCCCGGGACAGGGCCTTCCCCTCCACTTT. Translation gives CASSLPGQGLPLHF.

This rearrangement joins TRBV11-3 to TRBJ2-7, with 8 bases matching TRBD2. The CDR3 loop spans 14 amino acids. Germline-derived CDR1 and CDR2 are SGHNT and YENEEA. Germline trimming cut 2 bases from V and 4 bases from J; bases unmatched to any gene: 4. CDR3 coding DNA: TGTGCCAGCAGCTTACGTTCGGGGGGGTACGAGCAGTACGTC. It specifies CASSLRSGGYEQYV.

The V call is TRBV11-2, the J call TRBJ2-7, with no clear D. This CDR3 has 16 residues. CDR1 and CDR2 (germline): SGHAT, FQNNGV. V was shortened by 3 bases and J by 0 bases, with 15 bases between the two germline ends. CDR3 nucleotide sequence: TGTGCCAGCAGCTTTGTTAACAGCCCTATCTCCTACGAGCAGTACTTC. This encodes CASSFVNSPISYEQYF.

The chain is built from TRBV7-2 and TRBJ1-6; 9 positions match TRBD1. J lost 15 bases, V lost 5 bases, and 2 bases had no gene match. This CDR3 contains 11 residues. Germline V gene sequence: CDR1 SGHTA, CDR2 FQGNSA. This CDR3 reads CASSLGQGLHF. CDR3 DNA: TGTGCCAGCAGCCTGGGACAGGGCCTCCACTTT.

V gene TRBV19 combines with J gene TRBJ1-2; no firm D call. CDR3 length: 11 amino acids. Trimming took off 1 base at V and 8 bases at J, with 5 bases between the two ends. Germline V gives CDR1 LNHDA, CDR2 SQIVND (reference sequence). The CDR3 DNA follows: TGTGCCAGTAGTATAGCGGAGGGCTACACCTTC. This codes for CASSIAEGYTF.

V usage is TRBV6-5 and J usage is TRBJ1-2; TRBD1 aligns across 7 bases. With 6 bases clipped from V and 5 bases from J, the junction kept 6 bases outside the gene matches. Germline lookup yields CDR1 MNHEY and CDR2 SVGAGI. The CDR3 runs to 13 residues. This CDR3 is CASRTGQVYGYTF. In nucleotides, the CDR3 is TGTGCCAGCAGGACCGGACAGGTGTATGGCTACACCTTC.

This chain connects TRBV5-1 to TRBJ1-2; possible D gene TRBD1, 5 bases. Per the germline V gene, CDR1 is SGHRS and CDR2 is YFSETQ. V lost 0 bases to trimming and J lost 4 bases, with 7 bases between them. CDR3 length equals 13 residues. CDR3 bases: TGCGCCAGCAGCTTGGAGGGGCTCTATGGCTACACCTTC. The encoded protein is CASSLEGLYGYTF.

The chain carries TRBV6-5 and TRBJ1-4; D is unclear. The J call may be faulty, since TRBJ2-2 better matches the DNA end. There are 12 residues in the CDR3. Germline values: CDR1 MNHEY, CDR2 SVGAGI. CDR3 bases: TGTGCCAGCAGTTCCTCGACAGGGGAGCTGTTTTTT. Its protein product is CASSSSTGELFF.